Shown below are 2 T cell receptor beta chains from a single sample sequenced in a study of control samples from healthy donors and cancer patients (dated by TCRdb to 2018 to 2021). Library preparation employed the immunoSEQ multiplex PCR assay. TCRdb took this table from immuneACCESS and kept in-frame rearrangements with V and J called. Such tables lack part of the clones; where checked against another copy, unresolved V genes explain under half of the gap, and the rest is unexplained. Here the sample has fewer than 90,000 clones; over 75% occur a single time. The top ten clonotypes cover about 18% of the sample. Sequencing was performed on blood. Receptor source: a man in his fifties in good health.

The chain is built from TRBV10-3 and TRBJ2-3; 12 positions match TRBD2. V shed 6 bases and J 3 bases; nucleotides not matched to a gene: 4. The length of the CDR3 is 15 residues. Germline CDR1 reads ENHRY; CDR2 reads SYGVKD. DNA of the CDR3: TGTGCCATCAGGACCGGGACTAGCGGGACAGATACGCAGTATTTT. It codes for CAIRTGTSGTDTQYF.

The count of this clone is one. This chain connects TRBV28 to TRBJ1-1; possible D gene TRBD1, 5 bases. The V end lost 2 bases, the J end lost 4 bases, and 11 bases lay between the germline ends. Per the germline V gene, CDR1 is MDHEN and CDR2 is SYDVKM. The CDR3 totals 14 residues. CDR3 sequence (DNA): TGTGCCAGCAGTTTAGCGGGGGGAAGCACTGAAGCTTTCTTT. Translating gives CASSLAGGSTEAFF.